This paragraph covers one TCR beta chain sequence. The data stem from a study of blood T cell repertoires in COVID-19. Study-wide context: Researchers got acute and convalescent COVID-19 samples from the United States, Italy and Spain. T cells, B-cell-depleted T cells, or PBMCs provided the cDNA or gDNA that served as material.

J lost 8 bases, V lost 1 base, and 23 bases had no gene match. Germline CDR1 is MDHEN and CDR2 is SYDVKM. The CDR3 loop spans 21 amino acids. In the original workflow: Estimation of nucleated cell counts was performed using reference gene primer amplification. Method: immunoSEQ multiplex PCR; TCRdb's copy keeps in-frame clones and lacks some. V and J calls and clone size come straight from that table; D and trimming were deduced from the DNA. The sample records just over 80,000 clones, around 86% being singletons. The sample consisted of peripheral blood. The genes are TRBV28 and TRBJ1-4, with 9 positions matching TRBD1. The clonotype was recovered from an older man with acute or convalescent COVID-19. This chain's CDR3 is CASSLYGATYIQQGAFEKLFF. For the CDR3, the DNA is TGTGCCAGCAGTTTATATGGCGCGACATATATTCAACAGGGGGCTTTCGAAAAACTGTTTTTT.